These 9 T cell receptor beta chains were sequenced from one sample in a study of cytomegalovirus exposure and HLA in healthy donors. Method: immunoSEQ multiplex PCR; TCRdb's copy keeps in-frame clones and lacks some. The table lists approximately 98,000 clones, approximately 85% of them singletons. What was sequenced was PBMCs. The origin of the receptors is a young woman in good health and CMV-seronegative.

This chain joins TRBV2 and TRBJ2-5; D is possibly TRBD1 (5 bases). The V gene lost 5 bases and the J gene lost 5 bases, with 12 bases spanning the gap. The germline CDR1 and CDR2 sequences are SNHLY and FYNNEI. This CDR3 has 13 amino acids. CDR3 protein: CASSWGRAETQYF. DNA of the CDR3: TGTGCCAGCAGTTGGGGCAGGGCTGAGACCCAGTACTTC. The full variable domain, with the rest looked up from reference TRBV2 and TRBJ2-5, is EPEVTQTPSHQVTQMGQEVILRCVPISNHLYFYWYRQILGQKVEFLVSFYNNEISEKSEIFDDQFSVERPDGSNFTLKIRSTKLEDSAMYFCASSWGRAETQYFGPGTRLLVL.

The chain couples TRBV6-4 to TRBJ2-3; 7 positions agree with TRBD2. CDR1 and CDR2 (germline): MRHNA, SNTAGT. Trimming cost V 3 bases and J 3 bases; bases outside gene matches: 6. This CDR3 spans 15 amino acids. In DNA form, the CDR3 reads TGTGCCAGCAGTGAAGAGCGGGGAGGTACAGATACGCAGTATTTT. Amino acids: CASSEERGGTDTQYF.

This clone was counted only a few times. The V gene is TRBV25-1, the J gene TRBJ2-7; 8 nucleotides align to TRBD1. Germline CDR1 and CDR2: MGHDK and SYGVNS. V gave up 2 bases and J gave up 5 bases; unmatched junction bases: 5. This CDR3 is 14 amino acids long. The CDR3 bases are TGTGCCAGCAGTGAAAAGGACAGGGCTAACGAGCAGTACTTC. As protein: CASSEKDRANEQYF.

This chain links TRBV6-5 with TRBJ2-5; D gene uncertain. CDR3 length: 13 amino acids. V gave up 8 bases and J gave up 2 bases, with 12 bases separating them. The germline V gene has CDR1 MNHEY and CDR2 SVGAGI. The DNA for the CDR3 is TGTGCCAGCGGTGGGTTGGAGCAAGAGACCCAGTACTTC. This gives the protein CASGGLEQETQYF.

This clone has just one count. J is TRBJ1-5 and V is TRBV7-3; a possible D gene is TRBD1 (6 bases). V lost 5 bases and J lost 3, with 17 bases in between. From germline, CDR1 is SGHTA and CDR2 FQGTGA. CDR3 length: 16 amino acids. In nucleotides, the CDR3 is TGTGCCAGCAGCCCAGTTAACAGGGAGACCAATCAGCCCCAGCATTTT. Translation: CASSPVNRETNQPQHF.

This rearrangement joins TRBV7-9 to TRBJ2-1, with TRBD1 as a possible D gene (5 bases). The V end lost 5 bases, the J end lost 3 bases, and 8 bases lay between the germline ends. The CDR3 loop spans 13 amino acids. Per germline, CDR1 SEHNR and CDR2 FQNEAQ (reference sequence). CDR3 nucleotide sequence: TGTGCCAGCAGCGCCGACAGCTACAATGAGCAGTTCTTC. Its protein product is CASSADSYNEQFF. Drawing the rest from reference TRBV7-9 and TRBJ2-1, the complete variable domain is DTGVSQNPRHKITKRGQNVTFRCDPISEHNRLYWYRQTLGQGPEFLTYFQNEAQLEKSRLLSDRFSAERPKGSFSTLEIQRTEQGDSAMYLCASSADSYNEQFFGPGTRLTVL.

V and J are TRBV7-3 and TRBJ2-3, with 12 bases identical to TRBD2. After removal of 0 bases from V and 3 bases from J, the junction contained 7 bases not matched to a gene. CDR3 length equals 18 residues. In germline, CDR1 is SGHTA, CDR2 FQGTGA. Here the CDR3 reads CASSLTFLAGGITDTQYF. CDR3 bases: TGTGCCAGCAGCTTAACGTTCCTAGCGGGGGGGATTACAGATACGCAGTATTTT.

This CDR3 is CASSWTASEAFF. The CDR3 DNA sequence: TGTGCCAGCAGCTGGACAGCCTCTGAAGCTTTCTTT. V usage is TRBV5-6 and J usage is TRBJ1-1; D possibly corresponds to TRBD1 (6 bases). The germline V gene encodes CDR1 SGHDT and CDR2 YYEEEE. The ends were cut back, 3 bases at V and 6 bases at J, with 9 bases in the middle. There are 12 residues in the CDR3.

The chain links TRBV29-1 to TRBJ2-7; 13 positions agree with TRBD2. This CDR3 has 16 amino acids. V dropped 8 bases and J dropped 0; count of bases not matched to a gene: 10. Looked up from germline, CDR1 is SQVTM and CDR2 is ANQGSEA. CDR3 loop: CSPDGGLAGNSYEQYF. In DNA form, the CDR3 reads TGCAGCCCCGATGGGGGACTAGCGGGGAACTCCTACGAGCAGTACTTC.